This T cell receptor (beta chain) is drawn from a study of blood T cell repertoires in COVID-19. On the study more broadly: The samples span acute and convalescent COVID-19 from the United States, Italy and Spain.

Germline values: CDR1 ENHRY, CDR2 SYGVKD. The CDR3 spans 14 residues. V was pared by 5 bases and J by 2 bases, with 13 bases between. Authors' processing steps: Reference gene primer amplification gave nucleated cell count estimates. Profiling relied on immunoSEQ multiplex PCR, and the TCRdb table lists in-frame clones only, not all of them. For V, J and clone size, that table is used; D and trimming come from the DNA. The sample yields 80,000 to 100,000 clones, approximately 86% seen once. The receptor was derived from a woman in her fifties or sixties in a cohort sampled during active or convalescent COVID-19. Sequencing was carried out using peripheral blood. This chain links TRBV10-3 with TRBJ2-7, with TRBD2 as a possible D gene (5 bases). The CDR3 sequence: CAISPLGETYEQYF. CDR3 DNA: TGTGCCATCAGTCCCCTGGGAGAGACCTACGAGCAGTACTTC.